This T cell receptor beta chain was recorded in a study of CD8 T cells in Susac syndrome. V was clipped by 0 bases and J by 0 bases, with 13 bases between them. This CDR3 region has 17 residues. Germline V CDR1 and CDR2: SGHNT, YYREEE (reference sequence). Isolation of CD8+ and CD4+ T cells was performed negatively, whereas enrichment of TEMRA cells was done by FACS. Random hexamers served to reverse transcribe roughly 0.5 to 1 ug RNA. TCRdb fed the immunoSEQ multiplex PCR reads into MiXCR, producing one record per CDR3 protein. This table holds about 90,000 distinct CDR3 sequences, 85% to 95% found once.

The J gene is TRBJ2-4, the V gene TRBV5-4; D possibly corresponds to TRBD2 (5 bases). The specimen sequenced was CD8+ T cells from PBMCs. The receptor was derived from a human donor in good health. CDR3 region: CASSLAGVNLAKNIQYF. As DNA, the CDR3 is TGTGCCAGCAGCTTGGCCGGGGTCAACCTAGCCAAAAACATTCAGTACTTC. The full variable domain, in which reference TRBV5-4 and TRBJ2-4 provide the parts outside the CDR3, is ETGVTQSPTHLIKTRGQQVTLRCSSQSGHNTVSWYQQALGQGPQFIFQYYREEENGRGNFPPRFSGLQFPNYSSELNVNALELDDSALYLCASSLAGVNLAKNIQYFGAGTRLSVL.